Listed here are 10 T cell receptor beta chains from one sample, sequenced in a study of control samples from healthy donors and cancer patients. Generated by immunoSEQ multiplex PCR, the TCRdb table keeps only in-frame clones and is missing some. Here the sample spans about 92,000 clones, roughly four fifths being singletons. Specimen: blood. The source of these receptors is a woman in her sixties or seventies in good health.

The chain uses TRBV19 and TRBJ1-1, with 7 positions matching TRBD1. In germline, CDR1 is LNHDA, CDR2 SQIVND (reference sequence). The CDR3 runs 14 residues. The V and J ends lost 6 bases and 6 bases, in that order; junction bases with no gene match: 10. CDR3 nucleotide sequence: TGTGCCAGTAGACACATCGACAGGGCGCCTGAAGCTTTCTTT. Its protein product is CASRHIDRAPEAFF. Variable domain in full (rest from reference TRBV19 and TRBJ1-1): DGGITQSPKYLFRKEGQNVTLSCEQNLNHDAMYWYRQDPGQGLRLIYYSQIVNDFQKGDIAEGYSVSREKKESFPLTVTSAQKNPTAFYLCASRHIDRAPEAFFGQGTRLTVV.

The V and J genes are TRBV18 and TRBJ2-7; perhaps TRBD2 as D (6 bases). The CDR3 totals 14 residues. The germline V gene has CDR1 KGHSH and CDR2 LQKENI. Trimming shortened V by 0 bases and J by 3 bases, and 9 bases separated the two germline ends. CDR3 DNA sequence: TGTGCCAGCTCACCACCGGGTAGCGGCTACGAGCAGTACTTC. Its protein product is CASSPPGSGYEQYF.

This rearrangement joins TRBV2 to TRBJ1-4; D possibly corresponds to TRBD1 (5 bases). V lost 9 bases, J lost 6 bases, and 20 bases lay in between. The CDR3 is 15 amino acids. CDR1 is SNHLY and CDR2 is FYNNEI in the germline V gene. The CDR3 coding sequence is TGTGCCAGTAACCTTCGGGGGGTCGGTGATGAAAAACTGTTTTTT. Protein: CASNLRGVGDEKLFF.

The V gene is TRBV3-1 (or the pseudogene TRBV3-2), the J gene TRBJ2-3, with 7 positions matching TRBD1. Per the germline V gene, CDR1 is LGHDT and CDR2 is YNNKEL (reference sequence). CDR3 length: 15 amino acids. With 6 bases clipped from V and 1 base from J, the junction kept 7 bases outside the gene matches. CDR3 residues: CASSPTGVGTDTQYF. For the CDR3, the DNA is TGTGCCAGCAGTCCTACAGGGGTCGGCACAGATACGCAGTATTTT.

The chain is built from TRBV9 and TRBJ1-2; D unresolved. The germline V and J ends were trimmed by 4 bases and 0 bases, with 10 bases remaining between them. The germline V gene encodes CDR1 SGDLS and CDR2 YYNGEE. This CDR3 is 14 amino acids long. CDR3 protein: CASSPHPANYGYTF. As DNA, the CDR3 is TGTGCCAGCAGCCCCCACCCAGCTAACTATGGCTACACCTTC.

The chain is built from TRBV7-9 and TRBJ1-1, with TRBD1 identical over 10 bases. Germline-derived CDR1 and CDR2 are SEHNR and FQNEAQ (reference sequence). V lost 8 bases to trimming and J lost 4 bases; unmatched junction nucleotides: 10. This CDR3 has 15 residues. The CDR3 protein is CASAWTGGESTEAFF. CDR3 bases: TGTGCCAGCGCCTGGACAGGGGGTGAGAGCACTGAAGCTTTCTTT.

There are a few counts of this clone. This chain uses TRBV3-1 (or the pseudogene TRBV3-2) with TRBJ1-2, with D possibly matching TRBD1 (5 bases). The CDR3 is made up of 15 amino acids. CDR1 and CDR2 from the germline V gene are LGHDT and YNNKEL (reference sequence). V was cut by 0 bases and J by 4 bases, with 12 bases left in between. CDR3 nucleotides: TGTGCCAGCAGCCAAGATAAGGGGTTTAGCTATGGCTACACCTTC. It codes for CASSQDKGFSYGYTF.

The table lists this clone with a count of one. This chain uses TRBV12-3 or TRBV12-4 with TRBJ1-1, with D uncertain. The CDR3 is 12 residues long. V lost 6 bases to trimming and J lost 11 bases, with 16 bases between them. CDR3 amino acids: CASSPGPGRAFF. The CDR3 region has the DNA TGTGCCAGCAGCCCCGGACCCGGAAGGGCTTTCTTT.

J is TRBJ1-2 and V is TRBV29-1; D is perhaps TRBD1 (6 bases). Trimming took 3 bases from V and 2 from J, leaving 19 bases between them. Germline CDR1 and CDR2: SQVTM and ANQGSEA. CDR3 length equals 16 residues. The CDR3 is CSVDGQGIVFNYGYTF. The CDR3 bases are TGCAGCGTTGATGGGCAGGGGATTGTATTCAACTATGGCTACACCTTC.

The chain joins TRBV19 to TRBJ2-7; no definite D call. This CDR3 spans 14 amino acids. Germline CDR1 reads LNHDA; CDR2 reads SQIVND (reference sequence). The V end lost 3 bases, the J end lost 2 bases, and 11 bases lay between the germline ends. CDR3 protein: CASSIDGHAYEQYF. CDR3 bases: TGTGCCAGTAGTATCGACGGCCATGCCTACGAGCAGTACTTC.